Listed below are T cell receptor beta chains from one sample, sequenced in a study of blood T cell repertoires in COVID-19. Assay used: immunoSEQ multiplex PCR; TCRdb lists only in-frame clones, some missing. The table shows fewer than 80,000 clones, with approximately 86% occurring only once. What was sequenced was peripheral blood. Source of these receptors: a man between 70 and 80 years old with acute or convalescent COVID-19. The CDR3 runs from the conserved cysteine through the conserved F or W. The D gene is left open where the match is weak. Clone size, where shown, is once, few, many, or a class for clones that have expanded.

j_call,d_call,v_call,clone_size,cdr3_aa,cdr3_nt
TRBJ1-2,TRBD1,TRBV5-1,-,CASSAQQGADGYTF,TGCGCCAGCAGCGCACAACAGGGGGCAGATGGCTACACCTTC
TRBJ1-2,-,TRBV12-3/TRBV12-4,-,CASSPDSSYGYTF,TGTGCCAGCAGTCCGGACAGTAGCTATGGCTACACCTTC
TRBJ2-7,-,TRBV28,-,CASSLLGGSGIKNEQYF,TGTGCCAGCAGTTTATTAGGGGGATCGGGCATAAAAAACGAGCAGTACTTC
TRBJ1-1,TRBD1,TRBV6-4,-,CASSGQVGTEAFF,TGTGCCAGCAGCGGACAGGTGGGGACTGAAGCTTTCTTT
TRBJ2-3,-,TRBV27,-,CASGGTHMGTQYF,TGTGCCAGCGGCGGGACCCACATGGGGACGCAGTATTTT
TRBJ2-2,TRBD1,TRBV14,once,CASSRQGAITGELFF,TGTGCCAGCAGCCGGCAGGGGGCTATCACCGGGGAGCTGTTTTTT
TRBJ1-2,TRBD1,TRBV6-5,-,CASSPTGPPYYGYTF,TGTGCCAGCAGCCCGACAGGGCCTCCTTACTATGGCTACACCTTC
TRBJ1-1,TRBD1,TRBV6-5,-,CASKVDRGGTEAFF,TGTGCCAGCAAGGTGGACAGGGGCGGCACTGAAGCTTTCTTT
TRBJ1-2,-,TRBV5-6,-,CASSLEEWAHGYTF,TGTGCCAGCAGCTTGGAAGAGTGGGCACATGGCTACACCTTC
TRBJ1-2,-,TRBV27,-,CASSFAGAGYTF,TGTGCCAGCAGTTTTGCAGGGGCTGGCTACACCTTC
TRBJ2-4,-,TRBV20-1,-,CSAGGGSQGF,TGCAGTGCTGGTGGCGGCAGCCAGGGGTTC
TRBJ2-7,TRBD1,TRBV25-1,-,CASRGTGIREQYF,TGTGCCAGCAGAGGGACAGGGATCAGGGAGCAGTACTTC
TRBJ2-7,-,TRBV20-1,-,CSASWDLGGPYEQYF,TGCAGTGCTAGTTGGGACTTGGGGGGACCCTACGAGCAGTACTTC
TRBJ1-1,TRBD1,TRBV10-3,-,CAISESRGLNTEAFF,TGTGCCATCAGTGAGTCCAGGGGGTTGAACACTGAAGCTTTCTTT
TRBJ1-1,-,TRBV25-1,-,CASSESPASTEAFF,TGTGCCAGCAGTGAATCCCCCGCGTCCACTGAAGCTTTCTTT
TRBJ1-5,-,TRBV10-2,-,CATRSGNQPQHF,TGCGCCACACGGTCTGGCAATCAGCCCCAGCATTTT
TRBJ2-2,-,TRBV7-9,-,CASSSIQGAANTGELFF,TGTGCCAGCAGCTCAATACAGGGAGCGGCAAACACCGGGGAGCTGTTTTTT
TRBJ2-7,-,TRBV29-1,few,CSVIRGQDEQYF,TGCAGCGTTATAAGAGGGCAGGACGAGCAGTACTTC
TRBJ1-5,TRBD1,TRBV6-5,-,CASSLGQLNQPQHF,TGTGCCAGCAGTTTGGGACAGCTCAATCAGCCCCAGCATTTT
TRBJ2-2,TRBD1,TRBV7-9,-,CASSPTPMTGENTGELFF,TGTGCCAGCAGCCCCACCCCAATGACAGGGGAAAACACCGGGGAGCTGTTTTTT
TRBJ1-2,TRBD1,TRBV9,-,CASSLNRGDGYTF,TGTGCCAGCAGCCTTAACAGGGGAGATGGCTACACCTTC
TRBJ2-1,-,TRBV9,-,CASSPQTGLQGVYDEQFF,TGTGCCAGCAGCCCCCAAACGGGTCTCCAGGGTGTATATGATGAGCAGTTCTTC
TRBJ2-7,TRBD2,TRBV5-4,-,CASSLGLAGLSYEQYF,TGTGCCAGCAGCCTAGGACTAGCGGGCCTCTCCTACGAGCAGTACTTC
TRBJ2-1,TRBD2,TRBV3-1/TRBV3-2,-,CATNSGRVQGEQFF,TGTGCCACCAATAGCGGGAGGGTCCAGGGGGAGCAGTTCTTC
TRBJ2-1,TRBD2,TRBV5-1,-,CASSLATSGGFNEQFF,TGCGCCAGCAGCTTGGCGACTAGCGGGGGATTCAATGAGCAGTTCTTC
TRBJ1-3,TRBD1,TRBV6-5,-,CASGYSGTGSGNTIYF,TGTGCCAGCGGTTACTCCGGGACAGGCTCTGGAAACACCATATATTTT
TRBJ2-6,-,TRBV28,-,CASSSGQNSGANVLTF,TGTGCCAGCAGTTCAGGACAGAACTCTGGGGCCAACGTCCTGACTTTC
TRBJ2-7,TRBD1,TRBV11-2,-,CASSLGQGAYEQYF,TGTGCCAGCAGCTTGGGACAGGGAGCCTACGAGCAGTACTTC
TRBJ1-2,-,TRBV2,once,CASSEGGGYTF,TGTGCCAGCAGTGAGGGAGGTGGCTACACCTTC
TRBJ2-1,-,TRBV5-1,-,CASSSSSRHNEQFF,TGCGCCAGCAGCTCATCATCGCGCCACAATGAGCAGTTCTTC
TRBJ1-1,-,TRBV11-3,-,CASSGHLNTEAFF,TGTGCCAGCAGCGGGCATTTGAACACTGAAGCTTTCTTT
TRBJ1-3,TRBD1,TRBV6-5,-,CATGQGASGNTIYF,TGTGCCACCGGACAGGGGGCGTCTGGAAACACCATATATTTT
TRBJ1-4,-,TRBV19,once,CASGELGEKLFF,TGTGCCAGTGGGGAGCTTGGAGAAAAACTGTTTTTT
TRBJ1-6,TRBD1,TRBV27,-,CASNPGQGANSPLHF,TGTGCCAGCAACCCCGGACAGGGGGCGAATTCACCCCTCCACTTT
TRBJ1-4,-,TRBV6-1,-,CASSEAGSLKEKLFF,TGTGCCAGCAGTGAAGCTGGGAGTTTGAAGGAAAAACTGTTTTTT
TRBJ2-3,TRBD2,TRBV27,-,CASRLAGGADTQYF,TGTGCCAGCAGACTAGCGGGAGGGGCAGATACGCAGTATTTT
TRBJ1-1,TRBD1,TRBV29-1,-,CSGGDRVNTEAFF,TGCAGCGGTGGGGACAGGGTGAACACTGAAGCTTTCTTT
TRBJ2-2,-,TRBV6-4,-,CASSENQGGTGELFF,TGTGCCAGCAGTGAGAATCAGGGTGGCACCGGGGAGCTGTTTTTT
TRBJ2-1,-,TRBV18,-,CASSPPRAYNEQFF,TGTGCCAGCTCACCACCAAGAGCCTACAATGAGCAGTTCTTC
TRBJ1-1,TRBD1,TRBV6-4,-,CASSQESGGFEAFF,TGTGCCAGCAGCCAAGAATCAGGGGGCTTCGAAGCTTTCTTT
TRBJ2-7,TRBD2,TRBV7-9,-,CASRGTSGNEQYF,TGTGCCAGCAGAGGGACTAGCGGGAACGAGCAGTACTTC
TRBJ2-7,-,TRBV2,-,CASSVYEQYF,TGTGCCAGCAGTGTATACGAGCAGTACTTC
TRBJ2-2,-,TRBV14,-,CASSHLVRRGELFF,TGTGCCAGCAGCCATCTAGTGCGGCGGGGGGAGCTGTTTTTT
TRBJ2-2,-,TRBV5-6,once,CASSAYWRADDTGELFF,TGTGCCAGCAGCGCCTATTGGCGGGCGGATGACACCGGGGAGCTGTTTTTT
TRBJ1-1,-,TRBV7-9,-,CASTPGVSYTEAFF,TGTGCCAGCACCCCCGGGGTGTCATACACTGAAGCTTTCTTT
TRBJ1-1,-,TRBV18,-,CASSPLMGGTEAFF,TGTGCCAGCTCACCACTTATGGGGGGCACTGAAGCTTTCTTT
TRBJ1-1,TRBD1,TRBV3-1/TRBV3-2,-,CASRLYRGLNTEAFF,TGTGCCAGCCGCTTATACAGGGGACTGAACACTGAAGCTTTCTTT
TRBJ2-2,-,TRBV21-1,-,CASSTDNRGKNTGELFF,TGTGCCAGCAGCACAGACAATAGGGGAAAGAACACCGGGGAGCTGTTTTTT
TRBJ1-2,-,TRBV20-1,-,CSASKQAGGYTF,TGCAGTGCTAGTAAACAGGCTGGTGGCTACACCTTC
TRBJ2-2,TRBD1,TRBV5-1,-,CASRSPQTGGSSTGELFF,TGCGCCAGCAGGTCCCCACAAACAGGGGGATCCAGCACCGGGGAGCTGTTTTTT
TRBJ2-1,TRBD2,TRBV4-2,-,CASSKNPSGSTYNEQFF,TGTGCCAGCAGCAAAAACCCTAGCGGGAGCACCTACAATGAGCAGTTCTTC
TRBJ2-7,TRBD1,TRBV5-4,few,CASSLLKGGPYEQYF,TGTGCCAGCAGCTTGCTAAAAGGGGGCCCCTACGAGCAGTACTTC
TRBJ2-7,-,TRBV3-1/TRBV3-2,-,CASSQATFAYEQYF,TGTGCCAGCAGCCAAGCGACATTTGCCTACGAGCAGTACTTC
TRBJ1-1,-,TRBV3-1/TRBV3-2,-,CASSQSGEAFF,TGTGCCAGCAGCCAATCCGGGGAAGCTTTCTTT
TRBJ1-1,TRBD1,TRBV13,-,CASTSGQGNTEAFF,TGTGCCAGCACCTCCGGACAGGGGAACACTGAAGCTTTCTTT
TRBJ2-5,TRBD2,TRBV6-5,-,CASSYSGTSGQETQYF,TGTGCCAGCAGTTACTCTGGGACTAGCGGCCAAGAGACCCAGTACTTC
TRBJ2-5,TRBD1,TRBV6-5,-,CASVKTGLWETQYF,TGTGCCAGCGTAAAGACAGGGTTATGGGAGACCCAGTACTTC